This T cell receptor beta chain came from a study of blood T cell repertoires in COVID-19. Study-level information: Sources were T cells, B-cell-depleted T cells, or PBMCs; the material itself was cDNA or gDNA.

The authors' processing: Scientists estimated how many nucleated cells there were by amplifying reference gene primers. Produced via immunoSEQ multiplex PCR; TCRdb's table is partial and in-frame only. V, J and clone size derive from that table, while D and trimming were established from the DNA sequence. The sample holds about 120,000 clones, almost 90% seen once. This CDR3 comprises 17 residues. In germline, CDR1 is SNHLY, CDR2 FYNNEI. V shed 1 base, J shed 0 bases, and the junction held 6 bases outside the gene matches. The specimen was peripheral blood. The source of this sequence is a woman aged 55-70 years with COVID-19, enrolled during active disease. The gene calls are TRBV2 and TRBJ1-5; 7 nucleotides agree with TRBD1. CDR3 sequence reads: CASSEDTGAYSNQPQHF. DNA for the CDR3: TGTGCCAGCAGTGAAGACACAGGGGCTTATAGCAATCAGCCCCAGCATTTT.